This T cell receptor beta chain was sequenced for a study of regulatory T cells in long-lasting Graves disease. This clonotype showed up many times. Libraries of TCR beta came from iRepertoire HTBI primers plus Arm-PCR of CDR3 regions. From the multiplex PCR reads, TCRdb called clonotypes with MiXCR, one entry per CDR3 protein. The sample has a few hundred thousand distinct CDR3 sequences, roughly 21% seen once; the top ten hold around 14%. Stated time point: newly diagnosed GD, antithyroid drugs for less than 3 months. The TCR library was made from RNA extracted from PBMCs. The sample here was peripheral blood mononuclear cells (PBMCs), taken at new diagnosis, from a patient treated with antithyroid drugs. The origin of this receptor is a female donor with Graves disease.

The CDR3 spells CASSYGRDRGRVAFF. CDR3 coding DNA: TGTGCCAGCAGTTACGGTCGGGACAGGGGGCGTGTAGCTTTCTTT. The rearrangement joins TRBV6-5 to TRBJ1-1; the match to TRBD1 covers 12 bases. Germline CDR1 MNHEY, CDR2 SVGAGI. This CDR3 is built from 15 residues. V was pared by 2 bases and J by 10 bases, with 8 bases of the junction left unmatched.